This entry is about one T cell receptor (beta chain). Its antigen has not been determined. Within one base of it there is no much larger clone, and no base qualities were kept. The roughly 39 donors, aged about 6 to 100 years, were systemically healthy Caucasian individuals from Russia. Each donor gave roughly 11 milliliters of peripheral blood, drawn into EDTA-treated Vacutainer tubes. Ficoll-Paque density-gradient centrifugation was used to isolate PBMCs, with at least 7 million obtained per sample. Total RNA, at least 6 micrograms per sample, was extracted from PBMCs with Trizol reagent. For every donor, an aliquot of PBMCs went through flow cytometry to measure the percentages of naive CD45RAhigh/CD27high T cells. This sample was included in a study of blood T cells in healthy people across ages (dated by TCRdb to 2014 to 2015). Background for the entire study: Template switching captured roughly one uniquely barcoded TCR beta cDNA molecule per two T cells in model experiments. Donors were grouped into four age groups: young (average approximately 15 years), middle-aged (over 35), aged (around 60) and long-lived (about 90). To avoid experimental bias, donors of different ages were randomly spread across the sequencing lanes. To track age-related changes in TCR beta repertoire diversity, the study relied on deep sequencing normalized with unique cDNA molecular identifiers. The study analyzed two additional independent replicas of 1 million unique cDNA reads from the same blood draw for two donors, one aged 18 to 29 and one aged 80 or older.

The library relied on 5' RACE. Sequencing instrument: Illumina HiSeq 2500. A second PCR of 7 to 11 cycles was performed with a sample-barcoded 5' primer and a J-beta primer mix. Each TCR beta cDNA molecule received a unique molecular identifier from a template-switch 5' adaptor carrying 12 random nucleotides. Each sample yielded at least 3 million CDR3-containing paired-end reads. All of the RNA was converted into first-strand cDNA using the Mint cDNA synthesis kit, with a TRBC-specific oligonucleotide serving as the primer. Following uracil-DNA glycosylase treatment, all cDNA underwent a first 18-cycle PCR with the universal primers M1SS and BC2_uni_R. Concerning the study's data processing: Normalization of each sample was performed by random selection of 1 million high-quality reads, each carrying a distinct molecular identifier. Reads sharing molecular identifiers were discarded rather than binned into consensus sequences. MiTCR, set to a Q25 quality threshold and the strictest error-elimination algorithm, was used for CDR3 identification, clonotype clustering and error correction. A nonparametric unseen species model using Euler transformation provided a lower-bound estimate of total TCR beta diversity. TCRdb reanalyzed the raw reads on its own, using fastp at Q25 for trimming and MiXCR for clone calling, and kept in-frame beta chains. Rows merge per CDR3 protein into single entries with the most common DNA and genes. The V and J calls were determined by TCRdb, not by the authors. In this sample the table shows 920,000 or so distinct CDR3 sequences, over 35% of which occur a single time. The ten biggest clones cover 18% of the sample.

Study-level results and caveats: Observed TCR beta diversity per million T cells fell roughly linearly with age, and a significant reduction was already apparent by age roughly 40. Compared with the aged group, the long-lived group had more naive CD4+ T cells, fewer expanded clones and increased TCR diversity, a pattern suggesting age selection. The percentage of naive T cells measured by flow cytometry correlated strongly with observed TCR beta diversity. Because donor CMV infection status was unknown, age-related changes in expanded clonotypes were potentially confounded. Estimates of total diversity based on one million sequenced T cells were regarded as lower bounds and as underestimates. Bulk unsorted PBMC profiling prevented conclusive comparison of naive and antigen-experienced compartments.

Reading the germline V gene (reference sequence) gives CDR1 MNHEY and CDR2 SMNVEV. From the cysteine through the phenylalanine, the CDR3 covers 15 amino acids. Left in the record is the CDR3 DNA by itself, 45 bases read in frame from the first base. V and J are trimmed by 3 bases and 0 bases, and the gene matches miss 2 bases of the junction. This TCR was recovered from a woman aged 60 to 75 in good health. This chain is built from TRBV27 and TRBJ2-7; 10 bases in between match TRBD2. The sample taken for sequencing was blood. CDR3 loop: CASSFASGSSYEQYF. The DNA reads as follows: TGTGCCAGCAGTTTTGCTAGCGGGAGCTCCTACGAGCAGTACTTC.